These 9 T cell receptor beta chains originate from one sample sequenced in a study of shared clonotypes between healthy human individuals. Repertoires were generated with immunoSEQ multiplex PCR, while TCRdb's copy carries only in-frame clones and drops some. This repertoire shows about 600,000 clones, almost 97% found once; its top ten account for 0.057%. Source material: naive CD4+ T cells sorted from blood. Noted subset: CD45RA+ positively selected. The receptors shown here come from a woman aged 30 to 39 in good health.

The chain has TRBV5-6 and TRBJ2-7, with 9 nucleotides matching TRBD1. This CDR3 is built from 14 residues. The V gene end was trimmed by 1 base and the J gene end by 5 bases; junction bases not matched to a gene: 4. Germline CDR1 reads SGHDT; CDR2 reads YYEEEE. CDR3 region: CASSLRTGAHEQYF. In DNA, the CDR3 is TGTGCCAGCAGCTTGCGGACAGGGGCCCACGAGCAGTACTTC.

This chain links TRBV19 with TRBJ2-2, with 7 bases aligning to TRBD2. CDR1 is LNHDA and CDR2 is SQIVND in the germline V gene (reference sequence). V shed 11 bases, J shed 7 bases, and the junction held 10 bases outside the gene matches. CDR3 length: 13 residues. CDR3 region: CAVTSLAVGELFF. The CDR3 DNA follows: TGTGCCGTGACTAGCCTAGCAGTCGGGGAGCTGTTTTTT.

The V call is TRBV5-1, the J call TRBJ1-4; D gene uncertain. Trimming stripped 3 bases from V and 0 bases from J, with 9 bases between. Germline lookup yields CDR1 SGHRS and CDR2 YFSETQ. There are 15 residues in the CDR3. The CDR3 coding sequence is TGCGCCAGCAGCTCCTCCAGCTCAACTAATGAAAAACTGTTTTTT. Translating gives CASSSSSSTNEKLFF.

CDR3 in amino acids: CASSYLLAGGMGEQYF. CDR3 DNA sequence: TGTGCCAGCAGTTATCTCCTAGCGGGAGGTATGGGCGAGCAGTACTTC. The chain combines TRBV6-6 with TRBJ2-7; 11 bases match TRBD2. The CDR3 runs 16 residues. CDR1 MNHNY and CDR2 SVGAGI come from the germline V gene (reference sequence). V lost 3 bases, J lost 6 bases, and 10 bases stayed unmatched.

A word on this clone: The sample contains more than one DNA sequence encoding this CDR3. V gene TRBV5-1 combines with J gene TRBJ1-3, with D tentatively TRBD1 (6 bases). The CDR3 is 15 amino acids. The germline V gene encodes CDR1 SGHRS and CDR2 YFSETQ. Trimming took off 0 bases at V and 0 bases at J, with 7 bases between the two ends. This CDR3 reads CASSLVGGSGNTIYF. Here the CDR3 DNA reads TGCGCCAGCAGCTTGGTAGGGGGCTCTGGAAACACCATATATTTT.

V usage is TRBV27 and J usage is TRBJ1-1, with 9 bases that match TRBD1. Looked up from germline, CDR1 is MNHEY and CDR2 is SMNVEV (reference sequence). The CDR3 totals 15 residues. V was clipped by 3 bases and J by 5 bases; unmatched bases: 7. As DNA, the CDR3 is TGTGCCAGCAGTTTTTGGGGACAGGGTAATACTGAAGCTTTCTTT. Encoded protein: CASSFWGQGNTEAFF.

DNA for the CDR3: TGTGCCAGCGGCTCGGGGAGTCAGCCCCAGCATTTT. Translation gives CASGSGSQPQHF. The chain couples TRBV7-9 to TRBJ1-5; D uncertain. Between the trimmed V and J ends, which lost 8 bases and 6 bases, there was a span of 11 bases. CDR1 SEHNR and CDR2 FQNEAQ come from the germline V gene (reference sequence). The CDR3 loop spans 12 amino acids.

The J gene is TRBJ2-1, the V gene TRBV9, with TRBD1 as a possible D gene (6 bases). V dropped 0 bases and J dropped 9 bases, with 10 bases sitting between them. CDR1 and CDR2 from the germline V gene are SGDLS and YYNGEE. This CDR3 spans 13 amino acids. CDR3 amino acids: CASSVEQGSEQFF. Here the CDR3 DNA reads TGTGCCAGCAGCGTAGAACAGGGCAGTGAGCAGTTCTTC.

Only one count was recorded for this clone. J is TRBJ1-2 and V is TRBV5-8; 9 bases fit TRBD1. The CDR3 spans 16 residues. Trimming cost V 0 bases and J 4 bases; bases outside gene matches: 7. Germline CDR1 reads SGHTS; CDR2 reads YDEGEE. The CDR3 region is CASSLVGTGLAYGYTF. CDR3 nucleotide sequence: TGTGCCAGCAGCTTGGTAGGGACAGGGCTGGCCTATGGCTACACCTTC.